This note documents a single T cell receptor (beta chain) sequence. Its antigen is as yet unknown. This sample was included in a study of cytomegalovirus exposure and HLA in healthy donors. Study-wide context: The roughly 130 validation repertoires used the same platform as the 550 to 800 first-cohort repertoires (as reported by a later analysis).

Points from the study as a whole: According to a later analysis, TCR clusters from the first cohort tended to co-occur in the roughly 130 validation repertoires. Most observed TCR sequences were rare, whereas some public TCRs were detected in many donors.

Profiled with immunoSEQ multiplex PCR; TCRdb holds only in-frame clones, not every one. This table has more than 300,000 clones, 86% appearing once. The approximately 130-subject validation cohort, separate from the 666-subject first cohort, included the donors. V was pared by 4 bases and J by 10 bases, with 9 bases of the junction left unmatched. The length of the CDR3 is 15 residues. Germline V CDR1 and CDR2: MGHRA, YSYEKL. Sequenced input: PBMCs. This clonotype originated in a woman aged 18 to 35 in good health and CMV-seronegative. The rearrangement uses TRBV4-1 and TRBJ2-1; 11 bases are a match to TRBD2. The CDR3 DNA follows: TGCGCCAGCAGCCCTGGGACTAGCGGCACCAGGGAGCAGTTCTTC. Amino acid sequence: CASSPGTSGTREQFF.